This T cell receptor beta chain originates from a study of T cell responses to AZD1222 COVID-19 vaccine. Study details: Doses given second, at about 4 or about 12 weeks, were pooled. Study results and caveats: The study found Spike-specific TCR breadth and depth rose after two AZD1222 doses. Only six individuals given AZD1222 were seropositive at baseline.

As to this clone: Antigen specificity is unknown.

Germline assignment: CDR1 SGHNT and CDR2 YYREEE (reference sequence). V dropped 2 bases and J dropped 4; count of bases not matched to a gene: 3. The CDR3 has 15 amino acids. Measured with immunoSEQ multiplex PCR; TCRdb has only the in-frame clones, and not every one. The sample contains more than 85,000 clones, about 88% of which appear only once. The specimen comprised peripheral blood, sampled on day 0 of AZD1222 vaccination. V gene TRBV5-4 combines with J gene TRBJ2-2, with 9 positions matching TRBD2. The sequence was collected from an adult in good health. CDR3 region: CASSFGSGGTGELFF. DNA of the CDR3: TGTGCCAGCAGCTTTGGTAGCGGGGGCACCGGGGAGCTGTTTTTT.